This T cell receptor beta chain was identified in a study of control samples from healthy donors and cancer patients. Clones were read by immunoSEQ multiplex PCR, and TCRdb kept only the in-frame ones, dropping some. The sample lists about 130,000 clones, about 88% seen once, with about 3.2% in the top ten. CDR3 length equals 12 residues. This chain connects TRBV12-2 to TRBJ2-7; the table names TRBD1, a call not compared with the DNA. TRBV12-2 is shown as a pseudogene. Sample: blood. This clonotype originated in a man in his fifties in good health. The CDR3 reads CASRPQVGEQYF. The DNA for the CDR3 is TGTGCAAGTCGCCCGCAGGTGGGCGAGCAGTACTTC.